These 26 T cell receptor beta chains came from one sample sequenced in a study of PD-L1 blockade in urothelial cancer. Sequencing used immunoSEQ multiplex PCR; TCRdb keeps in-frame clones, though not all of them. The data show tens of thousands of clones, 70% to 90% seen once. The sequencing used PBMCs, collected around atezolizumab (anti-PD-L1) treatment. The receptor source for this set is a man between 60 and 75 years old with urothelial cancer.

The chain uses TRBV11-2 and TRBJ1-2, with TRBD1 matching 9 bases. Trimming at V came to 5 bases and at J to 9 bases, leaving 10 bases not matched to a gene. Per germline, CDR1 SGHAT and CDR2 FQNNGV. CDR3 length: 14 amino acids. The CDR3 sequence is CASSDPGTGMRYTF. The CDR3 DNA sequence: TGTGCCAGCAGCGACCCCGGGACAGGGATGCGCTACACCTTC.

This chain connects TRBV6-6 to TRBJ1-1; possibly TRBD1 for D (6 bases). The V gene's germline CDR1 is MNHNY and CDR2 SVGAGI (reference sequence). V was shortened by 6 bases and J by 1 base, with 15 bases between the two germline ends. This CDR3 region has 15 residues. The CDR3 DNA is TGTGCCAGCAGGGTGGGGGGGCGAGGGAACACTGAAGCTTTCTTT. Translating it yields CASRVGGRGNTEAFF.

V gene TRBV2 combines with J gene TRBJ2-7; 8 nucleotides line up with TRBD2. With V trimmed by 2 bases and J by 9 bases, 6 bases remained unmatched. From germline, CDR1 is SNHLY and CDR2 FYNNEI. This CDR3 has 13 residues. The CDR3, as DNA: TGTGCCAGCAGTGAAATGGACCGGGGGGGGCAGTACTTC. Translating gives CASSEMDRGGQYF.

The CDR3 DNA sequence: TGTGCCAGCAGCCGGACAGGGGGGGCCTCCTACGAGCAGTACTTC. This gives the protein CASSRTGGASYEQYF. The chain uses TRBV6-5 and TRBJ2-7, with 10 nucleotides matching TRBD1. From germline, CDR1 is MNHEY and CDR2 SVGAGI. The CDR3 contains 15 residues. The J segment lost 0 bases and the V segment lost 6 bases, leaving 5 bases of the junction unmatched.

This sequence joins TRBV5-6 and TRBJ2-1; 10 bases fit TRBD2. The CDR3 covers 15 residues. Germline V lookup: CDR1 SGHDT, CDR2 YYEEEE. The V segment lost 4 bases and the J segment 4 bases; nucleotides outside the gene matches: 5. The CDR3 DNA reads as TGTGCCAGCAGCGTGGGACTAGCGATTTACAATGAGCAGTTCTTC. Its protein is CASSVGLAIYNEQFF.

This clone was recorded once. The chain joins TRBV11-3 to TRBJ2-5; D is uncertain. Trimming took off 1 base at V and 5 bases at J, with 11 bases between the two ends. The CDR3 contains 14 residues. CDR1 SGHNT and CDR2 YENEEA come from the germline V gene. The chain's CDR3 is CASSLGSPRETQYF. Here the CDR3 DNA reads TGTGCCAGCAGCTTAGGGTCCCCCCGGGAGACCCAGTACTTC.

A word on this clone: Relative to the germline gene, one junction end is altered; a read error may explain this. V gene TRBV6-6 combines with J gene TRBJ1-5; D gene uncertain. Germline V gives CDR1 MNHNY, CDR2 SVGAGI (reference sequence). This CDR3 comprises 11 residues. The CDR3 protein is CASIHGQAQHF. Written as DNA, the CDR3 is TGTGCCAGCATCCACGGTCAGGCCCAGCATTTT.

This chain's CDR3 is CASSPKRDRRSTIYF. CDR3 bases: TGTGCCAGCTCACCGAAAAGGGACAGAAGAAGCACCATATATTTT. The chain recombines TRBV18 with TRBJ1-3; 7 bases match TRBD1. Germline CDR1 reads KGHSH; CDR2 reads LQKENI. Trimming removed 3 bases from V and 9 bases from J; junction bases left unmatched: 11. CDR3 length: 15 amino acids.

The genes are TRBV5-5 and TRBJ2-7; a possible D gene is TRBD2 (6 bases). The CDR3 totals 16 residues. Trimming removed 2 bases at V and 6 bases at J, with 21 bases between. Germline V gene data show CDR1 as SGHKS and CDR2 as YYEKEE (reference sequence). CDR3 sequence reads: CASSFRGDGGTGEQYF. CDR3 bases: TGTGCCAGCAGCTTCCGGGGCGACGGGGGAACGGGCGAGCAGTACTTC.

For the CDR3, the DNA is TGTGCCTGGAGCCGAGGGGGGGCAGTCGAGCAGTACTTC. Amino acid sequence: CAWSRGGAVEQYF. The chain carries TRBV30 and TRBJ2-7, with D maybe TRBD2 (7 bases). The CDR3 is made up of 13 amino acids. Between the trimmed V and J ends, which lost 3 bases and 6 bases, there was a span of 15 bases. Germline V lookup: CDR1 GTSNPN, CDR2 SVGIG (reference sequence).

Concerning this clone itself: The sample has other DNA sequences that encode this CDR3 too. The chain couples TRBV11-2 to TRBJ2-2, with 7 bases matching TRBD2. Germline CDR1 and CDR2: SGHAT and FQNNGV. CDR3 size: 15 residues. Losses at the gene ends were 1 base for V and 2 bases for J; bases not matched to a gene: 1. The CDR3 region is CASSLAGGNTGELFF. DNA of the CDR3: TGTGCCAGCAGCTTAGCGGGGGGAAACACCGGGGAGCTGTTTTTT.

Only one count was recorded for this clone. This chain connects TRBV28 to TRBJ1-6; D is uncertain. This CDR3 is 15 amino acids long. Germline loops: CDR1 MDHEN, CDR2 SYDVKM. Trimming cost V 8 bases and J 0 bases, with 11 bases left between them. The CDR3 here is CASGLRSSYNSPLHF. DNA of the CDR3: TGTGCCAGCGGACTTAGGAGCTCCTATAATTCACCCCTCCACTTT.

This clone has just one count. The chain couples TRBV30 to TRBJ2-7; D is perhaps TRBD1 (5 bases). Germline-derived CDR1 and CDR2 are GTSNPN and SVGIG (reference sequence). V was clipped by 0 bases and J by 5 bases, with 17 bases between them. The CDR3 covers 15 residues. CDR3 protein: CAWSVLGRKYHEQYF. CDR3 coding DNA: TGTGCCTGGAGTGTACTGGGGCGGAAATACCACGAGCAGTACTTC. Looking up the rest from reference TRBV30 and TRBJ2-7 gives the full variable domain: SQTIHQWPATLVQPVGSPLSLECTVEGTSNPNLYWYRQAAGRGLQLLFYSVGIGQISSEVPQNLSASRPQDRQFILSSKKLLLSDSGFYLCAWSVLGRKYHEQYFGPGTRLTVT.

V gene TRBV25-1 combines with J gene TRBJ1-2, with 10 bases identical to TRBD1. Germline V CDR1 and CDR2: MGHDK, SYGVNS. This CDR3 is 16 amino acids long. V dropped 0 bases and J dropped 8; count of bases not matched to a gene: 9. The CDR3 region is CASSEYSSGTGVGYTF. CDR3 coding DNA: TGTGCCAGCAGTGAATACTCATCCGGGACAGGGGTCGGCTACACCTTC.

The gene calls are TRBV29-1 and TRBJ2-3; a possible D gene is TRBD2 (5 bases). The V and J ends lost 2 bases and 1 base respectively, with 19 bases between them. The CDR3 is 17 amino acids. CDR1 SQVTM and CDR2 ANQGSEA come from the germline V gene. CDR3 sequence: CSVESGGSWYGTDTQYF. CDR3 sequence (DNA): TGCAGCGTTGAAAGTGGTGGGAGCTGGTATGGCACAGATACGCAGTATTTT.

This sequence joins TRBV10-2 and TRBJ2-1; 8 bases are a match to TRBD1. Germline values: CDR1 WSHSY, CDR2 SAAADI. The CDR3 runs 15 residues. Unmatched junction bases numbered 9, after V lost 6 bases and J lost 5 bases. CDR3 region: CASSPDRVKDNEQFF. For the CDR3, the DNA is TGCGCCAGCAGCCCGGACAGGGTTAAGGACAATGAGCAGTTCTTC.

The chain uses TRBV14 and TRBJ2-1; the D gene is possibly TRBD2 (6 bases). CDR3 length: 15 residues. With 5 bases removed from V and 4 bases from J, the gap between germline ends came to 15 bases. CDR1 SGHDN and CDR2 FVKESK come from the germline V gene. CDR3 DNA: TGTGCCAGCAGCGAAACCTGGGACTCTTACAATGAGCAGTTCTTC. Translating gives CASSETWDSYNEQFF.

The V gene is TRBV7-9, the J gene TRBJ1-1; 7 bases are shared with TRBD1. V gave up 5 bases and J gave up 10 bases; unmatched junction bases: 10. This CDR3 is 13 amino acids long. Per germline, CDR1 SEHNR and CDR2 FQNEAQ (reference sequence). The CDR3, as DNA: TGTGCCAGCAGCCCACAGGGGTCCGTGGGAGCTTTCTTT. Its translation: CASSPQGSVGAFF.

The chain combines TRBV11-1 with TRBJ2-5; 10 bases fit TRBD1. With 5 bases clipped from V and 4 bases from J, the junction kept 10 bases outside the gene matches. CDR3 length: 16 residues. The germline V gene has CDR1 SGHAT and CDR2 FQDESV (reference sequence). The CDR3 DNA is TGTGCCAGCAGCAACTTGGGGACAGGGGATCGAGAGACCCAGTACTTC. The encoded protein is CASSNLGTGDRETQYF.

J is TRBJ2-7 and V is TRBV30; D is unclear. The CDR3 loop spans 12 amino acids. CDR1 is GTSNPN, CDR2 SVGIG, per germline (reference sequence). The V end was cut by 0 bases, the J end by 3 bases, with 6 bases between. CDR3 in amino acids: CAWSVSRYEQYF. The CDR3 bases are TGTGCCTGGAGTGTTTCCCGCTACGAGCAGTACTTC.

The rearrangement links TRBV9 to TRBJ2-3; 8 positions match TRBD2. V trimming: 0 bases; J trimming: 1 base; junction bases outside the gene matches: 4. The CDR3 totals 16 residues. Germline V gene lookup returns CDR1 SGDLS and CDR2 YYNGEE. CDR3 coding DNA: TGTGCCAGCAGCGTAGCGCCAGCGGGGGGCACAGATACGCAGTATTTT. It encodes CASSVAPAGGTDTQYF.

This CDR3 reads CASSLQDNTDTQYF. In nucleotides, the CDR3 is TGTGCCAGCAGCTTACAGGATAACACAGATACGCAGTATTTT. The chain couples TRBV7-6 to TRBJ2-3; D is unclear. CDR1 SGHVS and CDR2 FNYEAQ come from the germline V gene. V was clipped by 2 bases and J by 2 bases, with 8 bases between them. The CDR3 spans 14 residues.

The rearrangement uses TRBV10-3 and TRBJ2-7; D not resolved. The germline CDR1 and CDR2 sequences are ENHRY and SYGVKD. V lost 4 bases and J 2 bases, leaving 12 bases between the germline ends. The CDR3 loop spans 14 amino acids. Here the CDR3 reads CAISGTERTYEQYF. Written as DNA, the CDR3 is TGTGCCATCAGTGGCACTGAACGAACCTACGAGCAGTACTTC.

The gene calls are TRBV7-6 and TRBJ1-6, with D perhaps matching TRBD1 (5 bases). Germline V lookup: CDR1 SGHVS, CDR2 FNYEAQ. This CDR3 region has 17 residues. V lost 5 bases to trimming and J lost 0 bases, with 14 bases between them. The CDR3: CASSPRTRFSYNSPLHF. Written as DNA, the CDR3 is TGTGCCAGCAGCCCTCGGACAAGATTCTCCTATAATTCACCCCTCCACTTT.

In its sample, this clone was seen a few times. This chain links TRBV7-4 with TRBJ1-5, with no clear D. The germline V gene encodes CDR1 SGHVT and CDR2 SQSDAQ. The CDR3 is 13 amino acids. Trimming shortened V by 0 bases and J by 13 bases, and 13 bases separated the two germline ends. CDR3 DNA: TGTGCCAGCAGCTTAGCCCTTTCAGTCTGGCAGCATTTT. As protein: CASSLALSVWQHF. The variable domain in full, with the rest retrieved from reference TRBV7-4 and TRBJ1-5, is GAGVSQSPRYKVAKRGRDVALRCDSISGHVTLYWYRQTLGQGSEVLTYSQSDAQRDKSGRPSGRFSAERPERSVSTLKIQRTEQGDSAVYLCASSLALSVWQHFGDGTRLSIL.

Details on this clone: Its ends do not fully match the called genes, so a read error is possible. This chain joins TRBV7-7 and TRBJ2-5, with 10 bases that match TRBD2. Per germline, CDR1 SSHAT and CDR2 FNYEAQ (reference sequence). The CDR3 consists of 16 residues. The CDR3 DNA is TGTGCTAGCAGCCCAAATAGCGGGGGGTACCAAGAGACCCAGTACTTC. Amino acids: CASSPNSGGYQETQYF. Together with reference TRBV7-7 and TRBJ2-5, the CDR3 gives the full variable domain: GAGVSQSPRYKVTKRGQDVTLRCDPISSHATLYWYQQALGQGPEFLTYFNYEAQPDKSGLPSDRFSAERPEGSISTLTIQRTEQRDSAMYRCASSPNSGGYQETQYFGPGTRLLVL.